The clone carrying this T cell receptor (beta chain) was recorded many times. As yet, its antigen is unknown. The data were obtained in a study of T cells in Graves' hyperthyroidism and ophthalmopathy. Study results and caveats: Blood also showed most of the thyroid clonotypes that were expanded above 0.001.

It was RNA transcripts that yielded the amplified TCR beta CDR3 regions. HTBI primers were employed in a first-round RT-PCR of the TCR CDR3. In TCRdb, the multiplex PCR reads were re-called with MiXCR into one record per CDR3 protein. Among more than 150,000 distinct CDR3 sequences listed, 15% to 20% were seen once. The CDR3 loop spans 15 amino acids. From germline, CDR1 is SGHRS and CDR2 YFSETQ. J gave up 2 bases and V 4 bases, and 7 bases lay outside the gene matches. The sample taken for sequencing was blood. This TCR was recovered from a woman aged 50 to 65 with Graves' hyperthyroidism. V is TRBV5-1 and J is TRBJ2-3; the match to TRBD2 covers 7 bases. The CDR3, as DNA: TGCGCCAGCAGCCTCCGGCTAGCGGACACAGATACGCAGTATTTT. It translates to CASSLRLADTDTQYF. The whole variable domain, filled in from reference TRBV5-1 and TRBJ2-3, reads KAGVTQTPRYLIKTRGQQVTLSCSPISGHRSVSWYQQTPGQGLQFLFEYFSETQRNKGNFPGRFSGRQFSNSRSEMNVSTLELGDSALYLCASSLRLADTDTQYFGPGTRLTVL.